These T cell receptor beta chains were read from a single sample in a study of blood T cell repertoires in COVID-19. Some clones are missing from TCRdb's copy, which holds only in-frame ones; the method was immunoSEQ multiplex PCR. Of roughly 280,000 clones listed, about nine tenths are singletons. The source material was peripheral blood. Receptors were obtained from a woman aged 45-65 years who had recovered from COVID-19. The CDR3 runs from the conserved cysteine through the conserved F or W. Only some rows state a clone size, as once, few, many or a class for expanded clones.

v_call: TRBV5-1; clone_size: -; j_call: TRBJ1-1; cdr3_aa: CASSQGQTEAFF
v_call: TRBV18; clone_size: -; j_call: TRBJ1-2; cdr3_aa: CASSPSGRQHYGYTF
v_call: TRBV5-1; clone_size: -; j_call: TRBJ2-7; cdr3_aa: CASSLAGANEQYF
v_call: TRBV7-7; clone_size: -; j_call: TRBJ2-7; cdr3_aa: CASSLSNSYEQYF
v_call: TRBV28; clone_size: once; j_call: TRBJ1-4; cdr3_aa: CATMDRPGRPPYNEKLFF
v_call: TRBV6-1; clone_size: -; j_call: TRBJ1-6; cdr3_aa: CASSARTGRGSIYNSPLHF
v_call: TRBV4-3; clone_size: few; j_call: TRBJ2-1; cdr3_aa: CASSQDRWGLGRLEQFF
v_call: TRBV27; clone_size: -; j_call: TRBJ1-1; cdr3_aa: CASSSPGQGFVGAFF
v_call: TRBV7-3; clone_size: once; j_call: TRBJ2-7; cdr3_aa: CASSLGRDYEQYF
v_call: TRBV9; clone_size: -; j_call: TRBJ1-1; cdr3_aa: CASSVGQVNTEAFF
v_call: TRBV6-2/TRBV6-3; clone_size: -; j_call: TRBJ2-7; cdr3_aa: CASSYVQGYEQYF
v_call: TRBV15; clone_size: once; j_call: TRBJ1-5; cdr3_aa: CATSRDRAGGQPQHF
v_call: TRBV5-1; clone_size: -; j_call: TRBJ1-1; cdr3_aa: CASSPSGGTEAFF
v_call: TRBV7-2; clone_size: -; j_call: TRBJ1-1; cdr3_aa: CASSLVRDTEAFF
v_call: TRBV19; clone_size: -; j_call: TRBJ1-4; cdr3_aa: CASSATATNEKLFF
v_call: TRBV9; clone_size: -; j_call: TRBJ1-5; cdr3_aa: CASSVNLYQPQHF
v_call: TRBV5-8; clone_size: -; j_call: TRBJ1-4; cdr3_aa: CASSWTATNEKLFF
v_call: TRBV10-3; clone_size: once; j_call: TRBJ2-2; cdr3_aa: CAISGQSSITGELFF
v_call: TRBV10-3; clone_size: -; j_call: TRBJ1-1; cdr3_aa: CAIKEDRVLGSEAFF
v_call: TRBV3-1/TRBV3-2; clone_size: -; j_call: TRBJ1-5; cdr3_aa: CASSQERGREGQPQHF
v_call: TRBV3-1/TRBV3-2; clone_size: -; j_call: TRBJ2-7; cdr3_aa: CASSVQGRGLHEQYF
v_call: TRBV19; clone_size: -; j_call: TRBJ1-2; cdr3_aa: CASSWDRWDYGYTF
v_call: TRBV27; clone_size: -; j_call: TRBJ2-7; cdr3_aa: CASSLQKRSYEQYF
v_call: TRBV27; clone_size: many; j_call: TRBJ2-1; cdr3_aa: CASSLSGVSEQFF
v_call: TRBV19; clone_size: -; j_call: TRBJ1-1; cdr3_aa: CASVPGPWNTEAFF
v_call: TRBV5-1; clone_size: -; j_call: TRBJ1-1; cdr3_aa: CASSLLLRNTEAFF
v_call: TRBV25-1; clone_size: once; j_call: TRBJ1-1; cdr3_aa: CASSDYLTGGTYTEAFF
v_call: TRBV28; clone_size: -; j_call: TRBJ2-5; cdr3_aa: CASSAGDLQETQYF
v_call: TRBV7-2; clone_size: -; j_call: TRBJ1-5; cdr3_aa: CASSSGQFVQPQHF
v_call: TRBV29-1; clone_size: once; j_call: TRBJ1-4; cdr3_aa: CSVVGGATNEKLFF
v_call: TRBV29-1; clone_size: -; j_call: TRBJ1-2; cdr3_aa: CSVLAPTGYGYTF
v_call: TRBV2; clone_size: -; j_call: TRBJ1-1; cdr3_aa: CASSKGLVNTEAFF
v_call: TRBV10-3; clone_size: -; j_call: TRBJ1-3; cdr3_aa: CAIRTDISGNTIYF
v_call: TRBV13; clone_size: -; j_call: TRBJ2-1; cdr3_aa: CASGLAGGHGSYNEQFF
v_call: TRBV5-1; clone_size: -; j_call: TRBJ2-1; cdr3_aa: CASSLGGPDEQFF
v_call: TRBV5-1; clone_size: -; j_call: TRBJ2-6; cdr3_aa: CASSLAGAGANVLTF
v_call: TRBV30; clone_size: few; j_call: TRBJ1-5; cdr3_aa: CAWSVRGTTDQPQHF
v_call: TRBV28; clone_size: -; j_call: TRBJ2-3; cdr3_aa: CASSLGQYTDTQYF
v_call: TRBV19; clone_size: -; j_call: TRBJ1-3; cdr3_aa: CASTGGDSGNTIYF
v_call: TRBV24-1; clone_size: -; j_call: TRBJ2-7; cdr3_aa: CATSDSRLAGGYEQYF
v_call: TRBV5-1; clone_size: -; j_call: TRBJ1-2; cdr3_aa: CASSLDGGHGYTF
v_call: TRBV18; clone_size: -; j_call: TRBJ1-2; cdr3_aa: CASSPIKGEGYTF
v_call: TRBV15; clone_size: -; j_call: TRBJ2-1; cdr3_aa: CAARTSGRGEQFF
v_call: TRBV19; clone_size: -; j_call: TRBJ2-7; cdr3_aa: CASSIAGHSYEQYF
v_call: TRBV19; clone_size: -; j_call: TRBJ1-1; cdr3_aa: CASSLRTGKATEAFF
v_call: TRBV5-1; clone_size: -; j_call: TRBJ2-1; cdr3_aa: CASSYGSLDNEQFF
v_call: TRBV6-2/TRBV6-3; clone_size: -; j_call: TRBJ1-3; cdr3_aa: CASSFSGLGNTIYF
v_call: TRBV5-1; clone_size: -; j_call: TRBJ2-3; cdr3_aa: CASSFTGDSTDTQYF
v_call: TRBV7-2; clone_size: -; j_call: TRBJ2-5; cdr3_aa: CASSLSSETQYF
v_call: TRBV10-3; clone_size: -; j_call: TRBJ2-1; cdr3_aa: CAIGGGNEQFF